The subject of this entry is one T cell receptor beta chain. The antigen is unknown. From the 5' RACE reads, TCRdb called clonotypes with MiXCR, one entry per CDR3 protein. The sample lists a few hundred thousand distinct CDR3 sequences, approximately 14% occurring once. The sample belongs to a study of identical twins. Notes on the study in general: Partial confounding of zero-insertion analyses by invariant MAIT and iNKT cells was possible. The study found weaker excess twin sharing in beta out-of-frame sequences.

Healthy Caucasian donors formed the entire cohort. Germline V lookup: CDR1 DFQATT, CDR2 SNEGSKA (reference sequence). Unmatched junction bases numbered 6, after V lost 5 bases and J lost 1 base. The CDR3 is 15 residues long. This sample also appeared in a second study, on yellow fever vaccine responses in identical twins.

The sample consisted of CD4+ T cells sorted from blood. The TCR sequence derives from a young woman in good health. This sequence joins TRBV20-1 and TRBJ2-5; 11 positions agree with TRBD2. The chain's CDR3 is CSAGPSGGPQETQYF. CDR3 nucleotides: TGCAGTGCTGGTCCTAGCGGGGGGCCCCAAGAGACCCAGTACTTC.